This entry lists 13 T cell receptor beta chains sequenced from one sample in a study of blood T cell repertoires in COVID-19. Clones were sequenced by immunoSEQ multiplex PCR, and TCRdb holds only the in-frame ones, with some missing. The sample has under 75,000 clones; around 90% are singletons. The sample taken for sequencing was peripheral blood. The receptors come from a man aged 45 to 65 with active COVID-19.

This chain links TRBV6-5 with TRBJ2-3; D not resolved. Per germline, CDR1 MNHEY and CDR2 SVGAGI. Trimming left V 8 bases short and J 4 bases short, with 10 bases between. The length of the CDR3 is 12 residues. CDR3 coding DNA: TGTGCCAGCCGACTTACGTCAGATACGCAGTATTTT. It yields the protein CASRLTSDTQYF.

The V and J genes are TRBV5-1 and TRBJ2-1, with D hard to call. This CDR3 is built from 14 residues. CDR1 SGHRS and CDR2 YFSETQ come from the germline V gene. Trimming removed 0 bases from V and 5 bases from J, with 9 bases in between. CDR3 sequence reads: CASSLVGLNNEQFF. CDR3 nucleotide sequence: TGCGCCAGCAGCTTGGTTGGCCTTAACAATGAGCAGTTCTTC. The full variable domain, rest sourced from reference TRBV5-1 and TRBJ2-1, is KAGVTQTPRYLIKTRGQQVTLSCSPISGHRSVSWYQQTPGQGLQFLFEYFSETQRNKGNFPGRFSGRQFSNSRSEMNVSTLELGDSALYLCASSLVGLNNEQFFGPGTRLTVL.

The CDR3 DNA sequence: TGTGCCAGCAGCCTACTAGGACAGGTCCCCTCTGGGGCCAACGTCCTGACTTTC. Its protein product is CASSLLGQVPSGANVLTF. The gene calls are TRBV13 and TRBJ2-6, with 7 bases lining up with TRBD1. Looked up from germline, CDR1 is PRHDT and CDR2 is FYEKMQ (reference sequence). The trim removed 5 bases at V and 0 bases at J, leaving 10 bases unmatched. This CDR3 has 18 amino acids.

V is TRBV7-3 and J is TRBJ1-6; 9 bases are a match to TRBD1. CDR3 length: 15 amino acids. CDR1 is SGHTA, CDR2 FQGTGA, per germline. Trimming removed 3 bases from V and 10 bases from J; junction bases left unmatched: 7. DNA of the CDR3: TGTGCCAGCAGCTTGACAGGGGGTCTCAGGTCACCCCTCCACTTT. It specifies CASSLTGGLRSPLHF. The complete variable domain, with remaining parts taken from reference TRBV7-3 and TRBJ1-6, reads GAGVSQTPSNKVTEKGKYVELRCDPISGHTALYWYRQSLGQGPEFLIYFQGTGAADDSGLPNDRFFAVRPEGSVSTLKIQRTERGDSAVYLCASSLTGGLRSPLHFGNGTRLTVT.

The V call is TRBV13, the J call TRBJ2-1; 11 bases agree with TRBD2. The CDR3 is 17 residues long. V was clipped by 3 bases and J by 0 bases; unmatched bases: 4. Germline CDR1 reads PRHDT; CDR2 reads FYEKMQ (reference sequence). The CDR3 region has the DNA TGTGCCAGCAGCTTCCTAGCGGGGGGCAGCTCCTACAATGAGCAGTTCTTC. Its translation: CASSFLAGGSSYNEQFF.

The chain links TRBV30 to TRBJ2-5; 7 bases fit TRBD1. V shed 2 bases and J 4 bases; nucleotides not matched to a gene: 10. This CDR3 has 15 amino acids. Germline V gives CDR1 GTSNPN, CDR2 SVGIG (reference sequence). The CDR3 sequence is CAWSTTGVVGETQYF. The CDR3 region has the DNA TGTGCCTGGAGTACCACAGGGGTAGTGGGAGAGACCCAGTACTTC.

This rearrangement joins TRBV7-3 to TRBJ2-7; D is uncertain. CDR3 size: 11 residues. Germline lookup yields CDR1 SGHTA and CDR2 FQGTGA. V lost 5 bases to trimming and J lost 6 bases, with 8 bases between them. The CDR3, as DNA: TGTGCCAGCAGCCCACAACGCGAGCAGTACTTC. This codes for CASSPQREQYF.

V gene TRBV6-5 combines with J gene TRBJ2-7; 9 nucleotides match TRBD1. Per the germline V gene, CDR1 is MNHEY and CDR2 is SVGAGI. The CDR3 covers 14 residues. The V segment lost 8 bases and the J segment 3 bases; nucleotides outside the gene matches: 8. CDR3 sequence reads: CASQIGTGIYEQYF. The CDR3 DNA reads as TGTGCCAGCCAGATAGGGACAGGGATCTACGAGCAGTACTTC.

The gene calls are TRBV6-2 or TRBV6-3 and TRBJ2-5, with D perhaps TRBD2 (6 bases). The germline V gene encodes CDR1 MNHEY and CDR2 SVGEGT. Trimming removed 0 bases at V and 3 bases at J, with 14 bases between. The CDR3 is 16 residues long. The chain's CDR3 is CASSYSRRGEKETQYF. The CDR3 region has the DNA TGTGCCAGCAGTTACTCCCGACGCGGGGAAAAAGAGACCCAGTACTTC.

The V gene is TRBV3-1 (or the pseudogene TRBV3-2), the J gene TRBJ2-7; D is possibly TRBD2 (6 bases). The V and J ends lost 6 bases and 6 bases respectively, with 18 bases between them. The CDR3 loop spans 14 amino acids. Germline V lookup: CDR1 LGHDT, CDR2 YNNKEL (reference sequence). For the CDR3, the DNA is TGTGCCAGCAGTCTAGGGGAAGGGACTCGCGAGCAGTACTTC. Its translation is CASSLGEGTREQYF.

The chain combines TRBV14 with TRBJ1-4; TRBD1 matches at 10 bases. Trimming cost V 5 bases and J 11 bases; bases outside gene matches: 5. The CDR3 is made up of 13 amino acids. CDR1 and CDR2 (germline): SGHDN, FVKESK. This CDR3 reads CASSTGQGPKLFF. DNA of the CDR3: TGTGCCAGCAGCACGGGACAGGGGCCGAAACTGTTTTTT.

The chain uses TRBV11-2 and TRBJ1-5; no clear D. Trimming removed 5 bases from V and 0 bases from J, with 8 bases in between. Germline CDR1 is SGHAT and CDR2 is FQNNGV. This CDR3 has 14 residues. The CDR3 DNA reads TGTGCCAGCAGCCTTAGCTATAGCAATCAGCCCCAGCATTTT. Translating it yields CASSLSYSNQPQHF.

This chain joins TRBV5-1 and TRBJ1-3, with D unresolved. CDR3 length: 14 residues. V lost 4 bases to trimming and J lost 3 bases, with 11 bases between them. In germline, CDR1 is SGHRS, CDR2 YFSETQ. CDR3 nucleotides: TGCGCCAGCAGCCCTAGTTGGGTTGGAAACACCATATATTTT. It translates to CASSPSWVGNTIYF.